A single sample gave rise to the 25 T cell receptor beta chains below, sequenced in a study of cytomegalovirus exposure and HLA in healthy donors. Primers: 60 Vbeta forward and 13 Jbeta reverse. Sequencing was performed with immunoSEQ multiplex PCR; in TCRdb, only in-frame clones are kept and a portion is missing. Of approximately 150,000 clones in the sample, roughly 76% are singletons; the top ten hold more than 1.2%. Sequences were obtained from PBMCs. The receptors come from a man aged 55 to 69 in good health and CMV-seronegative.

Here the CDR3 reads CASSPRTGGNGANVLTF. The DNA for the CDR3 is TGTGCCAGCTCACCCCGGACAGGGGGCAATGGGGCCAACGTCCTGACTTTC. The chain combines TRBV18 with TRBJ2-6; 11 bases map to TRBD1. Trimming removed 3 bases from V and 3 bases from J; junction bases left unmatched: 4. Germline CDR1 is KGHSH and CDR2 is LQKENI. The CDR3 consists of 17 residues.

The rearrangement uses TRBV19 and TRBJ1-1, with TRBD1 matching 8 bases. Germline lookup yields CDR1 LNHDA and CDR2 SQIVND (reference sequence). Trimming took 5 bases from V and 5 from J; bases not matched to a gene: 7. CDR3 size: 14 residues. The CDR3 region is CASSPGQGSTEAFF. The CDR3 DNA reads TGTGCCAGTAGTCCAGGACAGGGAAGTACTGAAGCTTTCTTT.

The CDR3 DNA reads TGTGCCAGCAGTTTTTGGGGCATCAATTCACCCCTCCACTTT. The encoded protein is CASSFWGINSPLHF. V is TRBV28 and J is TRBJ1-6, with D possibly being TRBD1 (5 bases). Trimming cost V 3 bases and J 7 bases, with 10 bases left between them. From germline, CDR1 is MDHEN and CDR2 SYDVKM. The CDR3 is 14 amino acids.

This CDR3 is CASSLGRGARSFF. The CDR3 DNA sequence: TGTGCCAGCAGCTTAGGCAGGGGGGCGCGGTCTTTCTTT. V usage is TRBV11-1 and J usage is TRBJ1-1; 7 bases match TRBD1. The J segment lost 12 bases and the V segment lost 1 base, leaving 8 bases of the junction unmatched. In germline, CDR1 is SGHAT, CDR2 FQDESV (reference sequence). The CDR3 extends over 13 amino acids.

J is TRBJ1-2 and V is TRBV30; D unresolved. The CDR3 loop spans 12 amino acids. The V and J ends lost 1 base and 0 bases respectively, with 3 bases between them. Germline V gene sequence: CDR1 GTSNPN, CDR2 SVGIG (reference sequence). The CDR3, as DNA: TGTGCCTGGAGTGGAGCTAACTATGGCTACACCTTC. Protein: CAWSGANYGYTF.

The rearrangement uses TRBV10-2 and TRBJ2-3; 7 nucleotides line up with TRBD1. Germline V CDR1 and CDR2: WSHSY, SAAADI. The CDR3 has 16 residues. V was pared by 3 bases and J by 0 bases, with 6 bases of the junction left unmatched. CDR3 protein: CASSDPPGQSTDTQYF. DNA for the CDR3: TGCGCCAGCAGTGACCCACCGGGACAGAGCACAGATACGCAGTATTTT.

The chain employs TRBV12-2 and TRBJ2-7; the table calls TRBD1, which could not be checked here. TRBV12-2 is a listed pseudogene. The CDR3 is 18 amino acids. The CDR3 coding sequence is TGTGCAAGTCGCTTAGCGGTCCCGGACAGGGCGAGTGTTTACGAGCAGTACTTC. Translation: CASRLAVPDRASVYEQYF.

The DNA of the CDR3 is TGTGCCAGCAGTCCCGGCGGTAGCTCCTACGAGCAGTACTTC. Residues: CASSPGGSSYEQYF. This chain joins TRBV28 and TRBJ2-7; D remains ambiguous. This CDR3 spans 14 amino acids. The germline V and J ends were trimmed by 5 bases and 0 bases, with 11 bases remaining between them. CDR1 and CDR2 (germline): MDHEN, SYDVKM.

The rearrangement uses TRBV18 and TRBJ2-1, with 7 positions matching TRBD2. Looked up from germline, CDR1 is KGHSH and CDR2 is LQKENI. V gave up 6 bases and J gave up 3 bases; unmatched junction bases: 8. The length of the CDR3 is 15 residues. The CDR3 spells CASSPAGLGYNEQFF. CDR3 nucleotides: TGTGCCAGCTCCCCAGCGGGGCTGGGCTACAATGAGCAGTTCTTC.

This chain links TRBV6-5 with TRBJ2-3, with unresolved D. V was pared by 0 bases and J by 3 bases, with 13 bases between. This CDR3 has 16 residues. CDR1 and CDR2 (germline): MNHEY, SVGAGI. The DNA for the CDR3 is TGTGCCAGCAGTTACTCCCAGACTTTCCGTACAGATACGCAGTATTTT. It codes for CASSYSQTFRTDTQYF.

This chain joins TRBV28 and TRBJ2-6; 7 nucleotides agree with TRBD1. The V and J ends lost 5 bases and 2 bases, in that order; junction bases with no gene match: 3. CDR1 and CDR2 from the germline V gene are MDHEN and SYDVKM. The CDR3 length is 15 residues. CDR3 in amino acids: CASSVTGAGANVLTF. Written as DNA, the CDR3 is TGTGCCAGCAGTGTCACAGGGGCTGGGGCCAACGTCCTGACTTTC. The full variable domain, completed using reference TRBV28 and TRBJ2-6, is DVKVTQSSRYLVKRTGEKVFLECVQDMDHENMFWYRQDPGLGLRLIYFSYDVKMKEKGDIPEGYSVSREKKERFSLILESASTNQTSMYLCASSVTGAGANVLTFGAGSRLTVL.

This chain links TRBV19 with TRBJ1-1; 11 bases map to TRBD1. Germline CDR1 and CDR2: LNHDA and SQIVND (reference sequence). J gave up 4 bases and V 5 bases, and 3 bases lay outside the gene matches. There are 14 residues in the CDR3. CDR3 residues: CASSGTGGTTEAFF. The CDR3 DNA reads TGTGCCAGTAGTGGGACAGGGGGGACCACTGAAGCTTTCTTT.

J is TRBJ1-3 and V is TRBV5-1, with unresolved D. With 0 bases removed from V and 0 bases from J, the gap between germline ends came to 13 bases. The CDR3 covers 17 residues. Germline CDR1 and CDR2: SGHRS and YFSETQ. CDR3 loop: CASSLASVTNSGNTIYF. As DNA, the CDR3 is TGCGCCAGCAGCTTGGCTTCGGTGACAAACTCTGGAAACACCATATATTTT.

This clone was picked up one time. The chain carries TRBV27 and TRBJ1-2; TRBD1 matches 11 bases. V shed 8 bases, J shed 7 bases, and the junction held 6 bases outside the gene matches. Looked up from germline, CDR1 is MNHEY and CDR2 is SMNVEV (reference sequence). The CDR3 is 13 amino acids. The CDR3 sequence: CASGLGTGGGYTF. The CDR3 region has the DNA TGTGCCAGCGGACTCGGGACAGGGGGTGGCTACACCTTC.

This CDR3 reads CASRLAGAANEQYF. The CDR3 nucleotides read TGTGCCAGCAGATTAGCGGGGGCTGCTAACGAGCAGTACTTC. This chain uses TRBV28 with TRBJ2-7; 9 nucleotides align to TRBD2. V trimming: 6 bases; J trimming: 5 bases; junction bases outside the gene matches: 8. Germline loops: CDR1 MDHEN, CDR2 SYDVKM. The CDR3 contains 14 residues.

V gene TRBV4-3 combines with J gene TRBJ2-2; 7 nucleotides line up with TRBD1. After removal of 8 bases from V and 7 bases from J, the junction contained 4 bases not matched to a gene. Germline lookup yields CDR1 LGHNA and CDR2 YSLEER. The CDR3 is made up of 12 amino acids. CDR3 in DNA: TGCGCCAGCGGTCAGGGGGTCGGGGAGCTGTTTTTT. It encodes CASGQGVGELFF.

CDR3 in DNA: TGTGCCTGGAGTTCTAGAAACACCATATATTTT. Its translation is CAWSSRNTIYF. The chain employs TRBV30 and TRBJ1-3; D unresolved. Germline V CDR1 and CDR2: GTSNPN, SVGIG (reference sequence). This CDR3 has 11 amino acids. Deletions cut 2 bases from V and 5 bases from J, with 4 bases between. Full variable domain (rest looked up from reference TRBV30 and TRBJ1-3): SQTIHQWPATLVQPVGSPLSLECTVEGTSNPNLYWYRQAAGRGLQLLFYSVGIGQISSEVPQNLSASRPQDRQFILSSKKLLLSDSGFYLCAWSSRNTIYFGEGSWLTVV.

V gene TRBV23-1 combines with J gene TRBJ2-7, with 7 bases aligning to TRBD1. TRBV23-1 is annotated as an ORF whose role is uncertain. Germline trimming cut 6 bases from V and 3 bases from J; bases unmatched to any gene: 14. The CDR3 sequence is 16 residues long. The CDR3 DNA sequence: TGCGCCAGCAGCCGATCGACAGGGAGAGAATACTACGAGCAGTACTTC. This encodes CASSRSTGREYYEQYF.

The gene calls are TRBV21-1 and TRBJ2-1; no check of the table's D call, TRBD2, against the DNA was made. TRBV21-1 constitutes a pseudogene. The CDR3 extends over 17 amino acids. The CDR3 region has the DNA TGTGCCAGCAGCAAAGAGGAGCGGACCACATACTACAATGAGCAGTTCTTC. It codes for CASSKEERTTYYNEQFF.

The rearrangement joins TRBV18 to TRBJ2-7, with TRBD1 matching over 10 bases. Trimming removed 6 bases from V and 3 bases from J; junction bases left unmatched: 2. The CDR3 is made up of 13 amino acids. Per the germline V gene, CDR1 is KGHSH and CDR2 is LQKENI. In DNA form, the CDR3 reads TGTGCCAGCTCCGGGGACAGGGGCTACGAGCAGTACTTC. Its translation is CASSGDRGYEQYF.

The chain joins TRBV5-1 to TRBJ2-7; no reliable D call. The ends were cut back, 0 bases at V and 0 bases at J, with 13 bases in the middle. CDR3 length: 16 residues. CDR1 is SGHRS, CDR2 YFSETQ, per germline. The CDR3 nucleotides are TGCGCCAGCAGCTTGGGGGTTGCGGCAAGCTCCTACGAGCAGTACTTC. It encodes CASSLGVAASSYEQYF.

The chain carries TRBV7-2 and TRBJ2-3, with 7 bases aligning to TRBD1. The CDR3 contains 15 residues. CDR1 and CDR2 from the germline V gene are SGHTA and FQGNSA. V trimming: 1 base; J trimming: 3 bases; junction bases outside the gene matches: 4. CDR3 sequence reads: CASSLEGRGTDTQYF. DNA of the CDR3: TGTGCCAGCAGCTTAGAGGGCAGGGGGACAGATACGCAGTATTTT.

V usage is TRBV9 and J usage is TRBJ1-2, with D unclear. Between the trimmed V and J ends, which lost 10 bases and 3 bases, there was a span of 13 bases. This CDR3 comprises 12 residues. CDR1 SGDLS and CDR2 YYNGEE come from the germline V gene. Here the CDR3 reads CAPQVSYYGYTF. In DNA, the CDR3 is TGTGCCCCCCAGGTGTCCTACTATGGCTACACCTTC.

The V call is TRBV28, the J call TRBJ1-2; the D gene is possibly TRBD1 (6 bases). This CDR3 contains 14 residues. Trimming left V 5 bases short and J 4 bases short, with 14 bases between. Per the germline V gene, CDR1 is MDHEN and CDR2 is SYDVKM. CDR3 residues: CASSTTGFGYGYTF. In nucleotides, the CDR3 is TGTGCCAGCAGTACCACAGGGTTCGGCTATGGCTACACCTTC.

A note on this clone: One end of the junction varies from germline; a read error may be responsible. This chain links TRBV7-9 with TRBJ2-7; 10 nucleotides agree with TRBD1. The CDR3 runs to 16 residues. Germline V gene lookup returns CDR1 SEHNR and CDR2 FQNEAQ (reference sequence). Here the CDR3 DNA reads TGTTCCAGCAGCAGCACCCGGGACAGGGGATCCTACGAGCAGTACTTC. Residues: CSSSSTRDRGSYEQYF.